A single sample is the source of the 21 T cell receptor beta chains below, sequenced in a study of low-dose radiotherapy and immunotherapy resistance in tumors. TRAV- and TRBV-specific primers primed first-strand cDNA, covering alpha and beta chains. The PCR that amplified TCRs ran for around 22 cycles, relying on a constant-region primer and a V-primer adapter. One entry per CDR3 protein results from TCRdb running MiXCR on the reads. The sample includes nearly 7,500 distinct CDR3 sequences, around 84% of them seen just once. These receptors all stem from a human donor with advanced metastatic prostate, ovarian, gallbladder or colorectal cancer (not recorded which). This table probably holds off-target reads from a library built for another chain.

The V and J genes are TRBV5-1 and TRBJ1-2; a weak D match, TRBD1 (6 bases). CDR1 and CDR2 (germline): SGHRS, YFSETQ. There are 16 residues in the CDR3. The ends were cut back, 0 bases at V and 2 bases at J, with 14 bases in the middle. The CDR3 protein is CASSLEGTLKNYGYTF. CDR3 DNA: TGCGCCAGCAGCTTGGAGGGGACACTTAAAAACTATGGCTACACCTTC.

The J gene is TRBJ2-7, the V gene TRBV7-2; D is undetermined. The CDR3 consists of 13 residues. Germline V gene sequence: CDR1 SGHTA, CDR2 FQGNSA. Trimming stripped 1 base from V and 3 bases from J, with 7 bases between. The CDR3 protein is CASSLESDYEQYF. The CDR3 DNA sequence: TGTGCCAGCAGCTTAGAGAGTGACTACGAGCAGTACTTC.

In its sample, this clonotype was seen once. The chain uses TRBV20-1 and TRBJ2-1, with 9 bases fitting TRBD2. Per the germline V gene, CDR1 is DFQATT and CDR2 is SNEGSKA (reference sequence). With V trimmed by 5 bases and J by 4 bases, 9 bases remained unmatched. The CDR3 runs to 15 residues. CDR3 region: CSAPRATSGYNEQFF. The DNA of the CDR3 is TGCAGTGCTCCCCGAGCGACTAGCGGATACAATGAGCAGTTCTTC.

By its share, this clonotype is large. The chain couples TRBV28 to TRBJ2-7; no clear D. Germline CDR1 reads MDHEN; CDR2 reads SYDVKM. The CDR3 is 12 amino acids. Trimming cost V 10 bases and J 4 bases, with 14 bases left between them. The CDR3 DNA is TGTGCCACCTGGACCGCTGAGTACGAGCAGTACTTC. Translation: CATWTAEYEQYF.

This clonotype has only one observation. The chain recombines TRBV27 with TRBJ2-1, with D unclear. The germline V and J ends were trimmed by 5 bases and 2 bases, with 7 bases remaining between them. The CDR3 has 13 amino acids. Germline V CDR1 and CDR2: MNHEY, SMNVEV (reference sequence). The CDR3 sequence: CASSTYTYNEQFF. The DNA of the CDR3 is TGTGCCAGCAGTACATATACCTACAATGAGCAGTTCTTC.

This chain uses TRBV27 with TRBJ2-3; D unresolved. This CDR3 is 18 amino acids long. Germline values: CDR1 MNHEY, CDR2 SMNVEV (reference sequence). Trimming shortened V by 4 bases and J by 1 base, and 21 bases separated the two germline ends. The CDR3 spells CASSSRLRNSDGTDTQYF. The CDR3 DNA follows: TGTGCCAGCAGTTCCCGCCTGAGAAACTCCGATGGCACAGATACGCAGTATTTT.

This chain uses TRBV5-6 with TRBJ2-1, with TRBD1 identical over 12 bases. Germline-derived CDR1 and CDR2 are SGHDT and YYEEEE. With V trimmed by 4 bases and J by 2 bases, 1 base remained unmatched. The CDR3 sequence is 15 residues long. The DNA for the CDR3 is TGTGCCAGCAGCGGGACAGGGGGCCCCTACAATGAGCAGTTCTTC. Its translation: CASSGTGGPYNEQFF.

The V and J genes are TRBV7-2 and TRBJ1-3; TRBD1 agrees at 7 bases. This CDR3 has 15 residues. Germline assignment: CDR1 SGHTA and CDR2 FQGNSA. The V segment lost 5 bases and the J segment 3 bases; nucleotides outside the gene matches: 7. The CDR3 reads CASSGNRGFGNTIYF. CDR3 nucleotides: TGTGCCAGCAGCGGCAACAGGGGCTTTGGAAACACCATATATTTT.

The rearrangement uses TRBV29-1 and TRBJ1-5, with 10 bases identical to TRBD1. From germline, CDR1 is SQVTM and CDR2 ANQGSEA. The CDR3 contains 13 residues. The trim removed 7 bases at V and 6 bases at J, leaving 6 bases unmatched. The DNA for the CDR3 is TGCAGCGGGGGACAGGGGAAAGGTCAGCCCCAGCATTTT. Its translation is CSGGQGKGQPQHF.

This chain uses TRBV3-1 with TRBJ2-5, with TRBD2 matching over 8 bases. V lost 3 bases to trimming and J lost 1 base; unmatched junction nucleotides: 4. This CDR3 has 15 residues. Germline V gene sequence: CDR1 LGHDT, CDR2 YNNKEL (reference sequence). CDR3 DNA sequence: TGTGCCAGCAGCCACAGAACTAGCGGCCAAGAGACCCAGTACTTC. It yields the protein CASSHRTSGQETQYF.

The gene calls are TRBV5-4 and TRBJ2-1; no clear D gene. Trimming stripped 4 bases from V and 5 bases from J, with 4 bases between. CDR1 SGHNT and CDR2 YYREEE come from the germline V gene (reference sequence). This CDR3 contains 11 residues. This CDR3 is CASSRNNEQFF. The CDR3 DNA is TGTGCCAGCAGCAGGAACAATGAGCAGTTCTTC.

This chain links TRBV18 with TRBJ2-7; perhaps TRBD1 as D (6 bases). Looked up from germline, CDR1 is KGHSH and CDR2 is LQKENI. Trimming pared 2 bases from V and 3 bases from J, leaving 8 bases between. The CDR3 sequence is 13 residues long. The CDR3 DNA sequence: TGTGCCAGCTCACCAGGCAGGGGCTACGAGCAGTACTTC. It translates to CASSPGRGYEQYF.

The rearrangement uses TRBV9 and TRBJ2-7; 8 nucleotides match TRBD1. Germline assignment: CDR1 SGDLS and CDR2 YYNGEE. V lost 0 bases and J lost 5; bases outside the gene matches: 10. CDR3 length: 16 amino acids. CDR3 bases: TGTGCCAGCAGCGTAGCCTCAGGGGGCAGGATCAACGAGCAGTACTTC. Its protein is CASSVASGGRINEQYF.

The CDR3 DNA follows: TGTGCCAGCAGCTATAGTCCCCGGGGGGTAGGAGATACGCAGTATTTT. Translated, it gives CASSYSPRGVGDTQYF. The chain combines TRBV5-6 with TRBJ2-3; 7 bases are shared with TRBD2. Trimming at V came to 3 bases and at J to 5 bases, leaving 12 bases not matched to a gene. Germline-derived CDR1 and CDR2 are SGHDT and YYEEEE. The CDR3 sequence is 16 residues long. Using reference TRBV5-6 and TRBJ2-3 for the parts outside the CDR3, the full variable domain is DAGVTQSPTHLIKTRGQQVTLRCSPKSGHDTVSWYQQALGQGPQFIFQYYEEEERQRGNFPDRFSGHQFPNYSSELNVNALLLGDSALYLCASSYSPRGVGDTQYFGPGTRLTVL.

The CDR3 nucleotides are TGTGCCAGTAGTATAGGTGGAATACAAGAGACCCAGTACTTC. Its protein is CASSIGGIQETQYF. The V gene is TRBV19, the J gene TRBJ2-5; D unclear. CDR3 length: 14 residues. Germline-derived CDR1 and CDR2 are LNHDA and SQIVND (reference sequence). V lost 1 base, J lost 2 bases, and 8 bases lay in between.

V usage is TRBV10-2 and J usage is TRBJ1-6, with D maybe TRBD1 (5 bases). From germline, CDR1 is WSHSY and CDR2 SAAADI. The V end lost 4 bases, the J end lost 7 bases, and 14 bases lay between the germline ends. This CDR3 has 15 residues. CDR3 DNA sequence: TGCGCCAGCAGTGCGACAGCGCCACTAAATTCACCCCTCCACTTT. Translation: CASSATAPLNSPLHF.

The table lists this clonotype with a few counts. This chain joins TRBV29-1 and TRBJ2-5, with 9 bases lining up with TRBD1. CDR1 and CDR2 (germline): SQVTM, ANQGSEA. The CDR3 is 13 amino acids. V was clipped by 2 bases and J by 6 bases; unmatched bases: 4. DNA of the CDR3: TGCAGCGTTGAATCGACAGGGGGAAAGACCCAGTACTTC. Its protein product is CSVESTGGKTQYF. The full variable domain, rest sourced from reference TRBV29-1 and TRBJ2-5, is SAVISQKPSRDICQRGTSLTIQCQVDSQVTMMFWYRQQPGQSLTLIATANQGSEATYESGFVIDKFPISRPNLTFSTLTVSNMSPEDSSIYLCSVESTGGKTQYFGPGTRLLVL.

The chain combines TRBV19 with TRBJ1-2, with D unclear. Trimming took off 7 bases at V and 5 bases at J, with 14 bases between the two ends. Germline assignment: CDR1 LNHDA and CDR2 SQIVND (reference sequence). The CDR3 contains 13 residues. CDR3 DNA sequence: TGTGCCAGTACCCTTGGGCGTCCTTATGGCTACACCTTC. Residues: CASTLGRPYGYTF.

The gene calls are TRBV5-1 and TRBJ2-3; possibly TRBD1 for D (6 bases). Germline V CDR1 and CDR2: SGHRS, YFSETQ. V lost 4 bases and J lost 0, with 9 bases in between. The CDR3 runs to 14 residues. The CDR3 DNA reads TGCGCCAGCAGCCACGGACAGAGCACAGATACGCAGTATTTT. Protein sequence: CASSHGQSTDTQYF.

V usage is TRBV29-1 and J usage is TRBJ2-1; D is unclear. Looked up from germline, CDR1 is SQVTM and CDR2 is ANQGSEA. Trimming took 5 bases from V and 7 from J, leaving 12 bases between them. The CDR3 contains 12 residues. The DNA of the CDR3 is TGCAGCGTTCAGGTGGCGGTTAATGAGCAGTTCTTC. Translating gives CSVQVAVNEQFF.

This rearrangement joins TRBV30 to TRBJ2-1; 7 positions match TRBD1. CDR1 GTSNPN and CDR2 SVGIG come from the germline V gene (reference sequence). The CDR3 has 13 amino acids. V was pared by 4 bases and J by 7 bases, with 7 bases of the junction left unmatched. This CDR3 is CAWTTGAQNEQFF. CDR3 sequence (DNA): TGTGCCTGGACAACAGGGGCTCAGAATGAGCAGTTCTTC.